Listed below are T cell receptor beta chains from one sample, sequenced in a study of blood T cell repertoires in COVID-19. Produced via immunoSEQ multiplex PCR; TCRdb's table is partial and in-frame only. The sample carries 150,000 to 180,000 clones, roughly 80% recorded once. The sample was PBMCs or T cells enriched from blood (not recorded which). The receptors were sampled from a man aged 50-60 years who had recovered from COVID-19. Each CDR3 is given with its conserved first and last residue. Fields, in order: J gene, clone size, D gene, V gene, CDR3 DNA, CDR3 protein. D genes are given only for firm matches. Clone size appears in some rows only: once, few, many, or a class for an expanded clone.

TRBJ1-2,NA,NA,TRBV29-1,TGCAGCGTTTCGGGGGGAGACTATGGCTACACCTTC,CSVSGGDYGYTF
TRBJ1-2,NA,NA,TRBV6-5,TGTGCCAGCAGAGCTTCGGGGATTTCCTATGGCTACACCTTC,CASRASGISYGYTF
TRBJ2-3,NA,NA,TRBV6-2/TRBV6-3,TGTGCCAGCAGTTATCTTCCTAGCACAGATACGCAGTATTTT,CASSYLPSTDTQYF
TRBJ2-7,NA,TRBD1,TRBV11-2,TGTGCCAGCAGCCGACAGGGTAGCTCCTACGAGCAGTACTTC,CASSRQGSSYEQYF
TRBJ1-1,NA,TRBD1,TRBV30,TGTGCCTGGAGATGGACAGGGACGAACACTGAAGCTTTCTTT,CAWRWTGTNTEAFF
TRBJ1-5,NA,NA,TRBV27,TGTGCCAGCAGTCACGACTTCGAGCGCACCCCGAGCAATCAGCCCCAGCATTTT,CASSHDFERTPSNQPQHF
TRBJ1-6,NA,NA,TRBV11-2,TGTGCCAGCAGCTTAGCAGGGGACGTTTCACCCCTCCACTTT,CASSLAGDVSPLHF
TRBJ2-3,NA,TRBD1,TRBV11-3,TGTGCCAGCAGCTTAGGACAGGGATCCTGGGGCACAGATACGCAGTATTTT,CASSLGQGSWGTDTQYF
TRBJ2-7,NA,TRBD1,TRBV7-9,TGTGCCAGCAGCGTGGACAGGGGGCCGACCTACGAGCAGTACTTC,CASSVDRGPTYEQYF
TRBJ1-5,NA,NA,TRBV11-3,TGTGCCAGCAGATCGGGACACCCAGCTTTGGATAGCAATCAGCCCCAGCATTTT,CASRSGHPALDSNQPQHF
TRBJ1-2,NA,NA,TRBV4-2,TGTGCCAGCAGCCAAGATTTAGGGGCAGGGGAAGGCTACACCTTC,CASSQDLGAGEGYTF
TRBJ1-2,NA,NA,TRBV3-1/TRBV3-2,TGTGCCAGCAGCTTAGGCGGGTATGGCTACACCTTC,CASSLGGYGYTF
TRBJ1-3,NA,TRBD1,TRBV5-1,TGCGCCAGCAACTCCGGACAGGGCGCAGGAAACACCATATATTTT,CASNSGQGAGNTIYF
TRBJ2-7,few,NA,TRBV4-2,TGTGCCAGCAGCCAAGAAGGCGGCTTCCCCTCCTACGAGCAGTACTTC,CASSQEGGFPSYEQYF
TRBJ1-6,NA,TRBD1,TRBV6-5,TGTGCCAGCAGGGCAGGGGGATTTGGTTCACCCCTCCACTTT,CASRAGGFGSPLHF
TRBJ1-1,NA,TRBD1,TRBV19,TGTGCCAGTGCCGGGACAGTCGGAGCTTTCTTT,CASAGTVGAFF
TRBJ1-3,NA,NA,TRBV10-3,TGTGCCATCATTTTACTCCTCTCTGGAAACACCATATATTTT,CAIILLLSGNTIYF
TRBJ1-1,once,NA,TRBV5-1,TGCGCCAGCAGCCTGGACAGAAACACTGAAGCTTTCTTT,CASSLDRNTEAFF
TRBJ2-5,once,NA,TRBV2,TGTGCCAGCAGTGTAGGGAGCTCGGGCCAGGTGGGGGAGACCCAGTACTTC,CASSVGSSGQVGETQYF
TRBJ1-2,NA,NA,TRBV15,TGTGCCACCAGCAGAGATTGGGGGCCAGGTGGCTACACCTTC,CATSRDWGPGGYTF
TRBJ2-5,few,TRBD2,TRBV10-3,TGTGCCATCTCTGCGGGGGGACTTCAAGAGACCCAGTACTTC,CAISAGGLQETQYF
TRBJ1-1,NA,NA,TRBV18,TGTGCCAGCTCACTAGGACAGAGGAACACTGAAGCTTTCTTT,CASSLGQRNTEAFF